This T cell receptor beta chain was retrieved from a study of T cell responses to AZD1222 COVID-19 vaccine. Points from the study as a whole: Regions left unmutated in variants are reportedly the target of nearly half of spike-specific TCRs. A mostly white British donor set with more females was recruited, and clonal diversity was possibly underestimated. Recipients of AZD1222 seropositive at baseline numbered only 6 or 7.

On this clone itself: The antigen is unknown.

Here immunoSEQ multiplex PCR was the method, and the copy in TCRdb shows in-frame clones only, minus some. The data show more than 95,000 clones, roughly 92% seen once. V lost 5 bases, J lost 7 bases, and 18 bases lay in between. Germline CDR1 is MNHEY and CDR2 is SVGAGI. This CDR3 spans 15 amino acids. This rearrangement joins TRBV6-5 to TRBJ1-3; D possibly corresponds to TRBD1 (5 bases). This sequence originates from an adult who received the AZD1222 COVID-19 vaccine. The sequencing used peripheral blood, collected 28 days after the second AZD1222 dose. This CDR3 is CASSRSGTPRNTIYF. The CDR3 bases are TGTGCCAGCAGTCGCTCAGGGACCCCCAGGAACACCATATATTTT.